This note documents a single TCR beta chain sequence. The antigen it recognizes is unknown. The input lacks base qualities; no much larger clone sits a single base away. This record comes from a study of T cell responses to AZD1222 COVID-19 vaccine (dated by TCRdb to the early 2020s). Looking at the study overall: AZD1222 recipients given second doses at about 4 weeks or at about 12 weeks were pooled, since spike-specific TCR depth and breadth were not found to differ between the two schedules. A total of 233 trial participants underwent TCR sequencing, of whom under 220 had received two doses of AZD1222 and some 25 had received two doses of the MenACWY control vaccine. Enrollment into the trials was organized by age into subgroups of 18-55, 56-69 and 70-plus years, and those subgroups contained roughly 150, 30 and 60 TCR-sequenced participants, respectively. Overall study results and their limits: CD4 TCRs associated with the vaccine covered the entire spike protein, and the dominant responses were in regions 160-218 and 743-854. After two AZD1222 doses, spike-specific TCR breadth and depth were significantly higher than at day 0 and than in MenACWY recipients. In the small 56-69-year group, the increase in depth fell short of significance, most likely because of low power. Most participants were white British and females outnumbered males, and the authors suggested that clonal diversity may have been underestimated. Reportedly, close to half of the unique spike-specific TCRs recognized epitopes lying outside the regions that are mutated in the B.1.351 and B.1.1.7 variants. No day 14 peak-response samples were available, so repertoires were characterized only after the peak T cell response. Conclusions about previously exposed vaccinees are limited, since just a handful of AZD1222 recipients were seropositive for SARS-CoV-2 at baseline.

Explained via the paper, the time point label denotes: baseline before first vaccination. Vaccinee samples were obtained from the UK trials COV001 and COV002, which included a single-blind randomized controlled phase 2/3 trial of AZD1222 (ChAdOx1 nCoV-19) in healthy adults. For TCRbeta chain sequencing, PBMC samples were collected from trial participants at day 0 and at day 28 after the second dose. The CDR3 regions of human TCRbeta chains were analyzed by immunosequencing. The authors' analysis ran thus. TCRs in the repertoires were matched against a reference library of SARS-CoV-2-specific TCRs that had been generated with the MIRA antigen-specificity platform. Breadth meant the fraction of unique TCRs that were SARS-CoV-2-associated, whereas depth meant the fraction of total T cells that were SARS-CoV-2-associated. Using the MIRA data, each spike-specific TCR was assigned both to the spike region to which the TCR was reactive and to a CD4 or CD8 class. Log10-transformed breadth and depth values were compared by one-way ANOVA with Sidak's multiple comparisons tests. Entries here come from immuneACCESS through TCRdb and include only in-frame sequences with V and J called. Some clones fail to appear in such tables; in the studies checked, an unresolved V gene covers under half of the shortfall, and the cause of the remainder is unknown. That table supplies the V and J calls and clone size; D and trimming were determined from the DNA. The sample table contains some 180,000 clones; only one count was recorded for 92% of them. The ten largest clones represent over 9.5% of the sample.

Sample: peripheral blood, taken on day 0 of AZD1222 vaccination. The origin of this receptor is an adult in good health.

The CDR3 in this case is CASSYGLNDGTEAFF. The nucleotides are TGTGCCAGCAGTTACGGGCTGAATGATGGCACTGAAGCTTTCTTT. This receptor chain uses TRBV6-5 and TRBJ1-1, with no reliable assignment of the D segment. The CDR1 and CDR2 encoded by the germline V gene are MNHEY and SVGAGI. The junction shows trimming of 2 bases on V and 4 bases on J, plus 14 bases between the germline ends. The CDR3 holds 15 amino acids from the cysteine to the phenylalanine. Left in the record is the CDR3 DNA by itself, 45 bases read in frame from the first base.